The 24 T cell receptor beta chains listed next were all sequenced from one sample in a study of regulatory and conventional T cells in RAG deficiency. The method was immunoSEQ multiplex PCR; TCRdb's version includes in-frame clones alone and lacks a portion of them. The data hold 20,000 to 25,000 clones, with approximately 95% observed a single time. The sorted conventional CD4+ T cells were CD25-low and CD127-high, with genomic DNA sequenced. The sample was also reused in another study, on regulatory T cells. That study adds: The primer mix had 52 TRBV and 13 TRBJ primers.

The sample comprised CD25- CD4+ T cells sorted from blood. Receptor source: a human donor in good health.

The rearrangement links TRBV19 to TRBJ1-5; D not certain. The germline gives CDR1 LNHDA, CDR2 SQIVND (reference sequence). CDR3 length: 15 residues. V shed 6 bases and J shed 1 base, with 13 bases lying between them. The CDR3 loop reads CASRGQANSNQPQHF. The CDR3 DNA follows: TGTGCCAGTAGGGGCCAGGCTAACAGCAATCAGCCCCAGCATTTT.

The chain couples TRBV7-9 to TRBJ2-7; 7 positions match TRBD2. Germline trimming cut 5 bases from V and 5 bases from J; bases unmatched to any gene: 0. Germline-derived CDR1 and CDR2 are SEHNR and FQNEAQ (reference sequence). The CDR3 has 11 amino acids. CDR3 sequence (DNA): TGTGCCAGCAGCCGGGAGGACGAGCAGTACTTC. Translation: CASSREDEQYF.

V gene TRBV19 combines with J gene TRBJ1-2; 9 bases align to TRBD1. CDR1 is LNHDA and CDR2 is SQIVND in the germline V gene (reference sequence). Unmatched junction bases numbered 11, after V lost 7 bases and J lost 5 bases. The CDR3 has 15 residues. The chain's CDR3 is CASNGDRVSMYGYTF. In nucleotides, the CDR3 is TGTGCCAGTAACGGGGACAGGGTTTCGATGTATGGCTACACCTTC.

In nucleotides, the CDR3 is TGTGCCAGTCAGCAGGGGGATTCTGGAAACACCATATATTTT. It specifies CASQQGDSGNTIYF. The genes are TRBV19 and TRBJ1-3, with TRBD1 matching over 7 bases. The junction had 5 bases not matched to a gene; V was cut back by 8 bases and J by 1 base. This CDR3 has 14 amino acids. The germline gives CDR1 LNHDA, CDR2 SQIVND (reference sequence).

In DNA form, the CDR3 reads TGTGCCATCCTACCGGGGTTCACAGATACGCAGTATTTT. This encodes CAILPGFTDTQYF. V and J are TRBV10-3 and TRBJ2-3; possibly TRBD2 for D (5 bases). The germline V gene has CDR1 ENHRY and CDR2 SYGVKD. V gave up 8 bases and J gave up 2 bases, with 11 bases separating them. The CDR3 sequence is 13 residues long.

The V and J genes are TRBV9 and TRBJ2-3, with 11 bases aligning to TRBD2. Germline values: CDR1 SGDLS, CDR2 YYNGEE. V lost 5 bases to trimming and J lost 2 bases; unmatched junction nucleotides: 7. CDR3 size: 16 residues. CDR3: CASSVTSGSLTDTQYF. The CDR3 DNA reads as TGTGCCAGCAGTGTAACTAGCGGGAGCCTCACAGATACGCAGTATTTT.

This clone has only one observation. This sequence joins TRBV4-2 and TRBJ1-4, with D perhaps matching TRBD1 (6 bases). Trimming shortened V by 8 bases and J by 5 bases, and 15 bases separated the two germline ends. The length of the CDR3 is 14 residues. Germline CDR1 LGHNA, CDR2 YNFKEQ. CDR3 residues: CASVSGTRNEKLFF. CDR3 DNA: TGTGCCAGCGTGTCGGGGACACGGAATGAAAAACTGTTTTTT.

The chain is built from TRBV5-6 and TRBJ1-2; TRBD1 aligns across 7 bases. J was trimmed by 4 bases and V by 0 bases; bases with no gene match: 3. Germline V gives CDR1 SGHDT, CDR2 YYEEEE. The CDR3 totals 14 residues. CDR3 loop: CASSLGPGGYGYTF. The CDR3 DNA sequence: TGTGCCAGCAGCTTGGGTCCAGGGGGCTATGGCTACACCTTC. The full variable domain, completed using reference TRBV5-6 and TRBJ1-2, is DAGVTQSPTHLIKTRGQQVTLRCSPKSGHDTVSWYQQALGQGPQFIFQYYEEEERQRGNFPDRFSGHQFPNYSSELNVNALLLGDSALYLCASSLGPGGYGYTFGSGTRLTVV.

J is TRBJ1-2 and V is TRBV29-1; 10 positions agree with TRBD1. With V trimmed by 2 bases and J by 6 bases, 9 bases remained unmatched. The V gene's germline CDR1 is SQVTM and CDR2 ANQGSEA. The CDR3 loop spans 15 amino acids. The CDR3 loop is CSVEPRDRGSHGYTF. For the CDR3, the DNA is TGCAGCGTTGAACCCCGGGACAGGGGTAGTCATGGCTACACCTTC. Looking up the rest from reference TRBV29-1 and TRBJ1-2 gives the full variable domain: SAVISQKPSRDICQRGTSLTIQCQVDSQVTMMFWYRQQPGQSLTLIATANQGSEATYESGFVIDKFPISRPNLTFSTLTVSNMSPEDSSIYLCSVEPRDRGSHGYTFGSGTRLTVV.

V is TRBV9 and J is TRBJ1-3; D remains unclear. Germline-derived CDR1 and CDR2 are SGDLS and YYNGEE. The V end was cut by 0 bases, the J end by 0 bases, with 4 bases between. The CDR3 totals 14 residues. The CDR3 here is CASSVASSGNTIYF. The CDR3, as DNA: TGTGCCAGCAGCGTAGCTTCCTCTGGAAACACCATATATTTT.

The chain employs TRBV9 and TRBJ1-1, with no clear D. The V and J ends lost 0 bases and 5 bases respectively, with 14 bases between them. Germline V CDR1 and CDR2: SGDLS, YYNGEE. This CDR3 contains 15 residues. CDR3 in DNA: TGTGCCAGCAGCGTAGATTTGACGATGCGGACTGAAGCTTTCTTT. Encoded protein: CASSVDLTMRTEAFF.

This clone was observed once. This sequence joins TRBV7-9 and TRBJ1-1; D uncertain. The CDR3 covers 14 residues. The V and J ends lost 1 base and 6 bases respectively, with 12 bases between them. From germline, CDR1 is SEHNR and CDR2 FQNEAQ (reference sequence). The CDR3 DNA is TGTGCCAGCAGCTTAGTTGCGGGCCGGGCTGAAGCTTTCTTT. Its protein product is CASSLVAGRAEAFF.

The chain couples TRBV5-4 to TRBJ2-7; 7 nucleotides line up with TRBD1. Trimming removed 4 bases from V and 1 base from J; junction bases left unmatched: 2. CDR1 SGHNT and CDR2 YYREEE come from the germline V gene (reference sequence). The CDR3 contains 13 residues. Here the CDR3 DNA reads TGTGCCAGCAGCAGGGGACAGTCCTACGAGCAGTACTTC. Protein sequence: CASSRGQSYEQYF.

The V and J genes are TRBV9 and TRBJ1-1; no reliable D call. This CDR3 region has 13 residues. Germline V lookup: CDR1 SGDLS, CDR2 YYNGEE. Trimming pared 0 bases from V and 3 bases from J, leaving 6 bases between. In nucleotides, the CDR3 is TGTGCCAGCAGCGTAGACCGGGACACTGAAGCTTTCTTT. Translation: CASSVDRDTEAFF.

The gene calls are TRBV19 and TRBJ2-2; TRBD1 might be the D (5 bases). CDR1 and CDR2 (germline): LNHDA, SQIVND (reference sequence). The CDR3 runs to 18 residues. V was pared by 1 base and J by 0 bases, with 15 bases between. As DNA, the CDR3 is TGTGCCAGTAGTATAGTCGTTTGGGGCACTACGAACACCGGGGAGCTGTTTTTT. As protein: CASSIVVWGTTNTGELFF.

CDR3 sequence: CASSQMDRDDYGYTF. The DNA for the CDR3 is TGCGCCAGCAGCCAGATGGACAGGGACGACTATGGCTACACCTTC. The chain combines TRBV4-1 with TRBJ1-2; 8 bases map to TRBD1. Germline trimming cut 3 bases from V and 3 bases from J; bases unmatched to any gene: 6. Looked up from germline, CDR1 is MGHRA and CDR2 is YSYEKL. The CDR3 is 15 amino acids.

This chain connects TRBV7-9 to TRBJ2-1; no clear D. V dropped 1 base and J dropped 0 bases, with 13 bases sitting between them. Per the germline V gene, CDR1 is SEHNR and CDR2 is FQNEAQ (reference sequence). The CDR3 extends over 17 amino acids. The CDR3 DNA is TGTGCCAGCAGCTTAGATGGTGCGATGAGCTCCTACAATGAGCAGTTCTTC. Amino acids: CASSLDGAMSSYNEQFF.

V is TRBV7-3 and J is TRBJ1-1, with D unresolved. V lost 5 bases, J lost 4 bases, and 14 bases lay in between. Germline V gene sequence: CDR1 SGHTA, CDR2 FQGTGA. The CDR3 has 14 amino acids. The CDR3 region has the DNA TGTGCCAGCAGCCCAAACGACGGGTTCACTGAAGCTTTCTTT. This sequence encodes CASSPNDGFTEAFF.

The chain is built from TRBV5-1 and TRBJ2-3; D is possibly TRBD1 (5 bases). V was shortened by 0 bases and J by 0 bases, with 11 bases between the two germline ends. The germline CDR1 and CDR2 sequences are SGHRS and YFSETQ. The CDR3 loop spans 16 amino acids. CDR3 residues: CASSLGATASTDTQYF. The CDR3, as DNA: TGCGCCAGCAGCTTGGGGGCGACAGCCAGCACAGATACGCAGTATTTT.

This chain links TRBV6-1 with TRBJ2-7; 11 positions match TRBD2. Germline trimming cut 4 bases from V and 0 bases from J; bases unmatched to any gene: 2. Germline V CDR1 and CDR2: MNHNS, SASEGT. CDR3 length: 15 amino acids. Written as DNA, the CDR3 is TGTGCCAGCAGTGCACTAGCGGGGGCCTCCTACGAGCAGTACTTC. It codes for CASSALAGASYEQYF.

The chain couples TRBV4-2 to TRBJ2-4; 7 nucleotides align to TRBD1. Germline CDR1 LGHNA, CDR2 YNFKEQ. V lost 4 bases and J lost 3; bases outside the gene matches: 6. The length of the CDR3 is 15 residues. CDR3 sequence (DNA): TGTGCCAGCAGCCTAGTAGACAGGGACAAAAACATTCAGTACTTC. Its translation is CASSLVDRDKNIQYF.

V usage is TRBV4-2 and J usage is TRBJ2-1; perhaps TRBD2 as D (6 bases). Trimming removed 1 base from V and 8 bases from J, with 18 bases in between. CDR1 LGHNA and CDR2 YNFKEQ come from the germline V gene. This CDR3 comprises 16 residues. DNA of the CDR3: TGTGCCAGCAGCCAAGTCGGGGCGGGACGAGGAGATGAGCAGTTCTTC. It specifies CASSQVGAGRGDEQFF.

The chain employs TRBV5-1 and TRBJ2-7; 10 bases map to TRBD2. V was clipped by 2 bases and J by 1 base; unmatched bases: 9. Per the germline V gene, CDR1 is SGHRS and CDR2 is YFSETQ. This CDR3 has 17 amino acids. CDR3 amino acids: CASSLSPTSGASYEQYF. CDR3 DNA: TGCGCCAGCAGCTTAAGCCCTACTAGCGGGGCTTCCTACGAGCAGTACTTC.

V and J are TRBV5-4 and TRBJ1-6; 11 nucleotides match TRBD1. The CDR3 consists of 15 residues. The J segment lost 10 bases and the V segment lost 4 bases, leaving 7 bases of the junction unmatched. The germline V gene has CDR1 SGHNT and CDR2 YYREEE (reference sequence). The CDR3 DNA reads TGTGCCAGCAGCATCCGGGACAGGGGGAACTCACCCCTCCACTTT. This sequence encodes CASSIRDRGNSPLHF.